One sample yielded the 24 T cell receptor beta chains listed below, sequenced in a study of early T cells in non-severe SARS-CoV-2 infection. TCRdb reanalysed the 5' RACE reads using MiXCR and keeps one entry per CDR3 protein. The table has about 26,000 distinct CDR3 sequences, about 4% seen once. Sequenced: whole blood. The receptors stem from an adult who was a healthcare worker with PCR-confirmed SARS-CoV-2 infection or an uninfected control (not recorded which).

This clonotype was seen at least ten times. The CDR3 DNA reads TGTGCCAGCAGCTCACAGGGGGGCCCAACCAGTGGCTACACCTTC. It translates to CASSSQGGPTSGYTF. This chain uses TRBV7-2 with TRBJ1-2, with 8 nucleotides matching TRBD1. Germline V gene sequence: CDR1 SGHTA, CDR2 FQGNSA. Trimming removed 4 bases from V and 7 bases from J; junction bases left unmatched: 11. The CDR3 is 15 residues long.

This clonotype was recorded at least ten times. Here the CDR3 reads CAWGQAPRGEQFF. Written as DNA, the CDR3 is TGTGCCTGGGGACAGGCCCCGCGGGGGGAGCAGTTCTTC. This sequence joins TRBV30 and TRBJ2-1, with D perhaps TRBD1 or TRBD2 (7 bases each). Germline V gene lookup returns CDR1 GTSNPN and CDR2 SVGIG (reference sequence). There are 13 residues in the CDR3. Trimming cost V 5 bases and J 10 bases, with 18 bases left between them.

This clonotype has a count of ten or more. The rearrangement uses TRBV10-3 and TRBJ2-7; 15 nucleotides align to TRBD2. CDR3 length: 19 amino acids. Germline V CDR1 and CDR2: ENHRY, SYGVKD. The junction had 13 bases not matched to a gene; V was cut back by 3 bases and J by 4 bases. The CDR3 loop is CAISDSGLAGGPSRYEQYF. CDR3 in DNA: TGTGCCATCAGTGATTCAGGACTAGCGGGAGGGCCGTCAAGGTACGAGCAGTACTTC.

This clonotype was detected many times. The V gene is TRBV20-1, the J gene TRBJ1-1; no firm D call. V lost 3 bases, J lost 1 base, and 6 bases lay in between. The germline V gene has CDR1 DFQATT and CDR2 SNEGSKA (reference sequence). CDR3 length: 12 residues. DNA for the CDR3: TGCAGTGCTAGTCCCAGGAACACTGAAGCTTTCTTT. Translating gives CSASPRNTEAFF.

This clonotype was seen a few times. A read error is possible here, since a much larger clone lies one base away. The chain combines TRBV6-1 with TRBJ1-6; TRBD1 aligns across 11 bases. This CDR3 region has 16 residues. Germline-derived CDR1 and CDR2 are MNHNS and SASEGT. The ends lost 3 bases at V and 8 bases at J; junction bases unmatched: 6. The CDR3 spells CASSEPGTGGYSPLHF. CDR3 coding DNA: TGTGCCAGCAGTGAGCCGGGGACAGGGGGATATTCACCCCTCCACTTT.

This clonotype showed up many times. V gene TRBV5-4 combines with J gene TRBJ2-3; 9 bases map to TRBD1. Germline V gives CDR1 SGHNT, CDR2 YYREEE (reference sequence). The CDR3 covers 16 residues. The V and J ends lost 2 bases and 3 bases, in that order; junction bases with no gene match: 7. This CDR3 reads CASSFGAGQGTDTQYF. Written as DNA, the CDR3 is TGTGCCAGCAGCTTTGGAGCCGGACAGGGGACAGATACGCAGTATTTT.

This chain uses TRBV20-1 with TRBJ2-3; D call uncertain. CDR3 size: 15 residues. The ends were cut back, 3 bases at V and 6 bases at J, with 19 bases in the middle. The germline V gene has CDR1 DFQATT and CDR2 SNEGSKA (reference sequence). The CDR3 region has the DNA TGCAGTGCTAGCGGCCTTCTTCGGCGGACCGATACGCAGTATTTT. Its protein is CSASGLLRRTDTQYF.

This clonotype was counted ten times or more. The chain combines TRBV4-2 with TRBJ2-7; D perhaps matches TRBD1 (5 bases). Trimming took 1 base from V and 2 from J, leaving 9 bases between them. Germline CDR1 is LGHNA and CDR2 is YNFKEQ. The CDR3 sequence is 14 residues long. Here the CDR3 DNA reads TGTGCCAGCAGCCAAGGGACAACGACCTACGAGCAGTACTTC. As protein: CASSQGTTTYEQYF.

This clonotype turned up a few times. The germline gene is not matched at one end of the junction; a read error may be the cause. This chain joins TRBV11-2 and TRBJ2-4; a weak D match, TRBD2 (6 bases). This CDR3 region has 12 residues. Germline loops: CDR1 SGHAT, CDR2 FQNNGV. The CDR3 reads CASSLAVGIQYF. The CDR3, as DNA: TGTGCCAGCAGTTTAGCGGTGGGCATTCAGTACTTC.

There are many counts of this clonotype. The DNA for the CDR3 is TGTGCCAGCAGTTACTCGGGACTTCCTCACGGGGAGCTGTTTTTT. Translation gives CASSYSGLPHGELFF. The chain is built from TRBV6-5 and TRBJ2-2; D is possibly TRBD2 (6 bases). Germline V CDR1 and CDR2: MNHEY, SVGAGI. The CDR3 contains 15 residues. V was clipped by 0 bases and J by 7 bases, with 12 bases between them.

This clonotype was counted ten times or more. This sequence joins TRBV5-4 and TRBJ1-4, with TRBD1 as a possible D gene (5 bases). This CDR3 region has 14 residues. CDR1 and CDR2 (germline): SGHNT, YYREEE (reference sequence). V lost 4 bases and J 5 bases, leaving 12 bases between the germline ends. CDR3 coding DNA: TGTGCCAGCAGCATCCGGGGCCGGAATGAAAAACTGTTTTTT. This translates into CASSIRGRNEKLFF.

This clonotype was detected many times. J is TRBJ2-1 and V is TRBV6-6, with TRBD2 matching 8 bases. With V trimmed by 2 bases and J by 5 bases, 5 bases remained unmatched. The length of the CDR3 is 15 residues. Per the germline V gene, CDR1 is MNHNY and CDR2 is SVGAGI (reference sequence). This CDR3 reads CASSYPSGRNNEQFF. Written as DNA, the CDR3 is TGTGCCAGCAGTTACCCTAGCGGGCGGAACAATGAGCAGTTCTTC.

This clonotype appeared many times. The chain joins TRBV7-2 to TRBJ1-5; D is perhaps TRBD1 (6 bases). Germline values: CDR1 SGHTA, CDR2 FQGNSA. The CDR3 covers 15 residues. V was cut by 2 bases and J by 1 base, with 9 bases left in between. The CDR3 DNA sequence: TGTGCCAGCAGCTTATCTGGGGGCAGCAATCAGCCCCAGCATTTT. It encodes CASSLSGGSNQPQHF.

This clonotype was found many times. The rearrangement links TRBV11-2 to TRBJ2-7; 8 bases agree with TRBD1. CDR3 length equals 14 residues. Germline V gene lookup returns CDR1 SGHAT and CDR2 FQNNGV. Trimming removed 6 bases from V and 3 bases from J; junction bases left unmatched: 7. In nucleotides, the CDR3 is TGTGCCAGCAGAAGGGACAGGAGAGACTACGAGCAGTACTTC. This codes for CASRRDRRDYEQYF.

V usage is TRBV2 and J usage is TRBJ2-5; TRBD1 is a possible D gene (6 bases). There are 14 residues in the CDR3. Per the germline V gene, CDR1 is SNHLY and CDR2 is FYNNEI. With 5 bases removed from V and 5 bases from J, the gap between germline ends came to 15 bases. CDR3 DNA: TGTGCCAGCAGTTTTACTCAGGGGCCGGAGACCCAGTACTTC. This translates into CASSFTQGPETQYF.

This clonotype came up many times. The chain uses TRBV7-6 and TRBJ1-2; 7 positions match TRBD1. V lost 1 base and J lost 8; bases outside the gene matches: 1. The V gene's germline CDR1 is SGHVS and CDR2 FNYEAQ. This CDR3 has 12 amino acids. In DNA form, the CDR3 reads TGTGCCAGCAGCTTAGGGACAGGCGGCTACACCTTC. It yields the protein CASSLGTGGYTF.

This chain joins TRBV5-4 and TRBJ2-2; tentative D call: TRBD1 (6 bases). Trimming shortened V by 2 bases and J by 6 bases, and 14 bases separated the two germline ends. Germline CDR1 reads SGHNT; CDR2 reads YYREEE (reference sequence). There are 15 residues in the CDR3. CDR3 amino acids: CASSLQGSEAGELFF. The CDR3 region has the DNA TGTGCCAGCAGCTTACAGGGTTCGGAGGCCGGGGAGCTGTTTTTT.

This clonotype was picked up many times. The V gene is TRBV10-2, the J gene TRBJ2-3; D perhaps matches TRBD2 (5 bases). CDR1 is WSHSY and CDR2 is SAAADI in the germline V gene. With 7 bases removed from V and 1 base from J, the gap between germline ends came to 21 bases. The CDR3 covers 17 residues. Here the CDR3 DNA reads TGCGCCAGCACGAAACTAGAGGACCTAAAAGGCACAGATACGCAGTATTTT. Translating it yields CASTKLEDLKGTDTQYF.

This clonotype was seen ten or more times. The V gene is TRBV19, the J gene TRBJ1-2, with 8 nucleotides matching TRBD1. The CDR3 loop spans 15 amino acids. Trimming cost V 6 bases and J 5 bases; bases outside gene matches: 11. Germline V gene sequence: CDR1 LNHDA, CDR2 SQIVND (reference sequence). CDR3 protein: CASRNPGQAIYGYTF. Here the CDR3 DNA reads TGTGCCAGTAGGAACCCGGGACAGGCGATATATGGCTACACCTTC.

This clonotype has just a few counts. This rearrangement joins TRBV9 to TRBJ2-1; D gene uncertain. The CDR3 is 13 amino acids. Germline loops: CDR1 SGDLS, CDR2 YYNGEE. V was trimmed by 3 bases and J by 9 bases, leaving 13 bases between them. In nucleotides, the CDR3 is TGTGCCAGCAGCGGGACGGAGCTAGGTGAGCAGTTCTTC. It is translated as CASSGTELGEQFF.

This clonotype was seen ten or more times. V and J are TRBV6-6 and TRBJ1-2, with TRBD1 identical over 7 bases. V shed 6 bases and J 2 bases; nucleotides not matched to a gene: 9. Germline V gives CDR1 MNHNY, CDR2 SVGAGI (reference sequence). The CDR3 consists of 15 residues. CDR3 bases: TGTGCCAGCAGGCCAAGGGACAGCCGGAACTATGGCTACACCTTC. It is translated as CASRPRDSRNYGYTF.

This clonotype was observed at least ten times. This rearrangement joins TRBV30 to TRBJ1-4; no clear D. CDR1 GTSNPN and CDR2 SVGIG come from the germline V gene (reference sequence). The CDR3 extends over 13 amino acids. V was clipped by 0 bases and J by 8 bases, with 10 bases between them. The DNA for the CDR3 is TGTGCCTGGAGTGTACTTCTGGAGGAAAAACTGTTTTTT. Protein: CAWSVLLEEKLFF.

The chain links TRBV2 to TRBJ1-4; D is perhaps TRBD1 (6 bases). V was cut by 9 bases and J by 8 bases, with 16 bases left in between. The CDR3 sequence is 13 residues long. Per the germline V gene, CDR1 is SNHLY and CDR2 is FYNNEI. The CDR3 spells CASGQLYGEKLFF. For the CDR3, the DNA is TGTGCCAGTGGACAGCTCTATGGGGAAAAACTGTTTTTT.

The table lists this clonotype with a few counts. The chain joins TRBV12-5 to TRBJ2-1; D unclear. The CDR3 contains 14 residues. Germline values: CDR1 LGHNT, CDR2 FRNRAP. Trimming took off 1 base at V and 7 bases at J, with 11 bases between the two ends. CDR3 bases: TGTGCTAGTGGTTTGGGCGCTAGAGGTAATGAGCAGTTCTTC. Its protein is CASGLGARGNEQFF.